Here is one TCR beta chain with its context. The antigen is not known. These data are taken from a study of glioma-infiltrating T cells after dendritic cell vaccination. Data came from immunoSEQ multiplex PCR; TCRdb stores just in-frame clones and leaves some out. The sample has about 100,000 clones; 65% to 85% are singletons. The germline gives CDR1 SNHLY, CDR2 FYNNEI. The ends were cut back, 8 bases at V and 8 bases at J, with 21 bases in the middle. This CDR3 is 14 amino acids long. Time point indicated: after dendritic cell vaccination, including at tumor progression/relapse. Study-wide findings and caveats: Few patients contributed both blood and tumor specimens.

The V call is TRBV2, the J call TRBJ1-1, with unresolved D. This TCR derives from a human donor with glioblastoma. Sequencing used blood, obtained after dendritic cell vaccination. The CDR3 bases are TGTGCCAGCCGTCGGGAAGGTGCGATGGACGAAGCTTTCTTT. This gives the protein CASRREGAMDEAFF.